Each of the 15 T cell receptor beta chains below was sequenced from the same sample in a study of cytomegalovirus exposure and HLA in healthy donors (dated by TCRdb to about 2017). The receptor library was made with the immunoSEQ multiplex PCR assay. For the multiplex PCR, a mixture combining 60 forward primers for TCR Vbeta segments and 13 reverse primers for TCR Jbeta segments was used. The table comes from immuneACCESS by way of TCRdb, which keeps in-frame sequences with V and J called. Part of the clones is missing from these tables; in studies checked, under half for an unresolved V gene and the rest for unknown reasons. In all, the sample holds approximately 75,000 clones, and roughly 74% of those were seen once. 8.5% to 14% of the sample is in the top ten clones. The sequenced sample was PBMCs. The source of these receptors is a woman aged 55-70 years in good health and CMV-seropositive.

V usage is TRBV6-1 and J usage is TRBJ2-3; 7 bases match TRBD1. With 7 bases clipped from V and 4 bases from J, the junction kept 5 bases outside the gene matches. The CDR3 has 13 amino acids. Germline CDR1 is MNHNS and CDR2 is SASEGT. CDR3 in DNA: TGTGCCAGCAACCTAGACAGGGCAGATACGCAGTATTTT. Its protein is CASNLDRADTQYF.

This chain joins TRBV5-1 and TRBJ1-2; 7 bases line up with TRBD1. Trimming took 4 bases from V and 2 from J; bases not matched to a gene: 8. The CDR3 is 15 residues long. Germline V gives CDR1 SGHRS, CDR2 YFSETQ. The CDR3 loop is CASSLALQGNYGYTF. As DNA, the CDR3 is TGCGCCAGCAGCCTGGCCTTACAGGGGAACTATGGCTACACCTTC.

The V and J genes are TRBV9 and TRBJ1-5; 7 bases align to TRBD1. The junction had 5 bases not matched to a gene; V was cut back by 3 bases and J by 2 bases. Germline V gene data show CDR1 as SGDLS and CDR2 as YYNGEE. CDR3 length: 15 amino acids. In DNA, the CDR3 is TGTGCCAGCAGCGAGAGACAGGGAGGCAATCAGCCCCAGCATTTT. It codes for CASSERQGGNQPQHF.

Remarks on this clone: The conserved phenylalanine or tryptophan normally closing the CDR3 is absent here, so this likely arose from a read error. V gene TRBV30 combines with J gene TRBJ1-5, with a tentative D call TRBD1 (6 bases). The CDR3 is 12 amino acids. Germline V gene sequence: CDR1 GTSNPN, CDR2 SVGIG (reference sequence). Trimming took off 2 bases at V and 6 bases at J, with 8 bases between the two ends. The CDR3 nucleotides read TGTGCCTGGAGTCTAGGGGGTCAGCCCCAGCATGTT. It is translated as CAWSLGGQPQHV.

The J gene is TRBJ1-3, the V gene TRBV2, with D perhaps matching TRBD1 (5 bases). The V gene lost 7 bases and the J gene lost 0 bases, with 16 bases spanning the gap. Germline V gene lookup returns CDR1 SNHLY and CDR2 FYNNEI. This CDR3 has 16 residues. The CDR3 sequence: CASKGQGISSGNTIYF. Here the CDR3 DNA reads TGTGCCAGCAAGGGGCAGGGAATAAGCTCTGGAAACACCATATATTTT. Full variable domain (remainder filled in from reference TRBV2 and TRBJ1-3): EPEVTQTPSHQVTQMGQEVILRCVPISNHLYFYWYRQILGQKVEFLVSFYNNEISEKSEIFDDQFSVERPDGSNFTLKIRSTKLEDSAMYFCASKGQGISSGNTIYFGEGSWLTVV.

This clone was seen once. This chain joins TRBV19 and TRBJ1-1, with TRBD1 matching 10 bases. V was pared by 1 base and J by 5 bases, with 4 bases of the junction left unmatched. The CDR3 is made up of 15 amino acids. Germline CDR1 LNHDA, CDR2 SQIVND (reference sequence). The CDR3 spells CASSIVGQGGTEAFF. In DNA, the CDR3 is TGTGCCAGTAGTATAGTTGGACAGGGGGGGACTGAAGCTTTCTTT.

This clone was detected many times. The chain has TRBV7-6 and TRBJ2-5; 9 nucleotides align to TRBD1. Looked up from germline, CDR1 is SGHVS and CDR2 is FNYEAQ. Trimming removed 5 bases from V and 5 bases from J; junction bases left unmatched: 6. This CDR3 is 14 amino acids long. CDR3 in DNA: TGTGCCAGCAGCACTCGGACAGGGGTGGAGACCCAGTACTTC. It encodes CASSTRTGVETQYF.

The CDR3 DNA reads as TGCAGCGTCCGGACAGGGGGCGCGAGCACTGAAGCTTTCTTT. It translates to CSVRTGGASTEAFF. The rearrangement uses TRBV29-1 and TRBJ1-1, with TRBD1 matching 11 bases. Germline values: CDR1 SQVTM, CDR2 ANQGSEA. The CDR3 consists of 14 residues. The trim removed 6 bases at V and 4 bases at J, leaving 7 bases unmatched.

The chain couples TRBV5-5 to TRBJ1-5, with D maybe TRBD1 (5 bases). The CDR3 is 14 residues long. The V end was cut by 2 bases, the J end by 10 bases, with 16 bases between. Germline V CDR1 and CDR2: SGHKS, YYEKEE (reference sequence). The CDR3 region has the DNA TGTGCCAGCAGCTTCACCGGGGGGTCGGGCCCCCAGCATTTT. It translates to CASSFTGGSGPQHF.

The chain is built from TRBV6-6 and TRBJ1-1; no reliable D call. The CDR3 is 12 residues long. The germline gives CDR1 MNHNY, CDR2 SVGAGI (reference sequence). Trimming removed 4 bases from V and 1 base from J, with 4 bases in between. CDR3 loop: CASSSKNTEAFF. The CDR3 DNA follows: TGTGCCAGCAGTTCCAAGAACACTGAAGCTTTCTTT.

V gene TRBV6-5 combines with J gene TRBJ1-1, with D maybe TRBD1 (5 bases). This CDR3 is built from 13 residues. Germline-derived CDR1 and CDR2 are MNHEY and SVGAGI. The V and J ends lost 10 bases and 1 base respectively, with 13 bases between them. The CDR3 is CAIRGGENTEAFF. CDR3 DNA: TGTGCCATCCGGGGGGGTGAGAACACTGAAGCTTTCTTT.

This clone has only one observation. The rearrangement joins TRBV27 to TRBJ1-2; TRBD1 might be the D (5 bases). Germline CDR1 reads MNHEY; CDR2 reads SMNVEV (reference sequence). The CDR3 has 14 residues. Deletions cut 0 bases from V and 4 bases from J, with 9 bases between. CDR3: CASSLSPRVYGYTF. DNA of the CDR3: TGTGCCAGCAGTTTATCACCCAGGGTCTATGGCTACACCTTC.

This clone showed up just a few times. The chain recombines TRBV5-1 with TRBJ1-4, with TRBD1 matching over 10 bases. V gave up 5 bases and J gave up 12 bases; unmatched junction bases: 10. Looked up from germline, CDR1 is SGHRS and CDR2 is YFSETQ. The CDR3 sequence is 14 residues long. The CDR3 region has the DNA TGCGCCAGCAGTTCCGGGACAGGGGAAGTAGAACTGTTTTTT. Protein sequence: CASSSGTGEVELFF.

This clone appeared a few times. The V call is TRBV19, the J call TRBJ2-1; D is possibly TRBD1 (5 bases). The ends were cut back, 3 bases at V and 7 bases at J, with 13 bases in the middle. Germline CDR1 and CDR2: LNHDA and SQIVND (reference sequence). This CDR3 comprises 14 residues. Here the CDR3 reads CASSIGPGWNEQFF. DNA of the CDR3: TGTGCCAGTAGTATTGGTCCAGGGTGGAATGAGCAGTTCTTC.

The chain couples TRBV2 to TRBJ2-2, with TRBD1 identical over 9 bases. This CDR3 has 14 residues. CDR1 is SNHLY and CDR2 is FYNNEI in the germline V gene. Germline trimming cut 6 bases from V and 4 bases from J; bases unmatched to any gene: 3. The CDR3 loop reads CASRLGQGTGELFF. In nucleotides, the CDR3 is TGTGCCAGCAGGTTGGGACAGGGCACCGGGGAGCTGTTTTTT.